This T cell receptor (beta chain) was captured in a study of blood T cell repertoires in COVID-19. Study background: The analysed material was cDNA or gDNA that came from T cells, B-cell-depleted T cells, or PBMCs.

Individuals aged roughly 18 to 100 years were recruited from around 22 US areas. Before being deemed recovered, Cohort 3 donors had two negative PCRs, clearance, or symptom resolution. This clone was detected a few times. CDR1 is LNHNV, CDR2 YYDKDF, per germline (reference sequence). V was pared by 0 bases and J by 6 bases, with 2 bases of the junction left unmatched. The CDR3 loop spans 15 amino acids. As processed by the authors: Estimation of nucleated cell counts relied on the amplification of reference gene primers. The assay was immunoSEQ multiplex PCR, and TCRdb's table has in-frame clones only and misses some. V and J calls and clone size come straight from that table; D and trimming were deduced from the DNA. The sample contains approximately 230,000 clones, 80% to 90% of which appear only once.

This TCR derives from a man aged 40-55 years who had recovered from COVID-19. This rearrangement joins TRBV15 to TRBJ1-4, with 9 positions matching TRBD1. The sample taken for sequencing was PBMCs or T cells enriched from blood (not recorded which). CDR3 sequence reads: CATSREDRGDEKLFF. The CDR3 DNA follows: TGTGCCACCAGCAGAGAAGACAGGGGGGATGAAAAACTGTTTTTT.